A single sample gave rise to the 31 T cell receptor beta chains below, sequenced in a study of graft-versus-host responses after intestinal transplantation. These receptors lack a known antigen. Sequencing was performed with immunoSEQ multiplex PCR; in TCRdb, only in-frame clones are kept and a portion is missing. Found here are roughly 100,000 clones, about 90% of them singletons; the top ten hold around 0.96%. The specimen was unstimulated CD4+ T cells sorted from spleen or lymph node cells, collected before intestinal transplant. The receptor source for this set is a human donor who received an intestinal transplant.

CDR3 region: CATGQGETQYF. The CDR3 DNA sequence: TGTGCCACCGGCCAGGGGGAGACCCAGTACTTC. The chain has TRBV2 and TRBJ2-5, with a weak D call TRBD1 (6 bases). This CDR3 has 11 residues. The V and J ends lost 10 bases and 5 bases respectively, with 11 bases between them. Germline assignment: CDR1 SNHLY and CDR2 FYNNEI.

V is TRBV18 and J is TRBJ1-1; D gene uncertain. The length of the CDR3 is 16 residues. The germline gives CDR1 KGHSH, CDR2 LQKENI. Trimming shortened V by 0 bases and J by 1 base, and 12 bases separated the two germline ends. This chain's CDR3 is CASSPPLSFRNTEAFF. CDR3 bases: TGTGCCAGCTCACCACCGTTGAGTTTTCGGAACACTGAAGCTTTCTTT.

The J gene is TRBJ2-2, the V gene TRBV7-9; no definite D call. Germline values: CDR1 SEHNR, CDR2 FQNEAQ (reference sequence). This CDR3 contains 15 residues. Trimming took 10 bases from V and 0 from J, leaving 15 bases between them. The CDR3 sequence is CATPQRISNTGELFF. CDR3 coding DNA: TGTGCCACCCCCCAGAGGATATCGAACACCGGGGAGCTGTTTTTT. The complete variable domain, with remaining parts taken from reference TRBV7-9 and TRBJ2-2, reads DTGVSQNPRHKITKRGQNVTFRCDPISEHNRLYWYRQTLGQGPEFLTYFQNEAQLEKSRLLSDRFSAERPKGSFSTLEIQRTEQGDSAMYLCATPQRISNTGELFFGEGSRLTVL.

The count of this clone is one. The chain couples TRBV7-2 to TRBJ2-5, with TRBD2 as a possible D gene (5 bases). Between the trimmed V and J ends, which lost 3 bases and 2 bases, there was a span of 10 bases. The CDR3 has 14 amino acids. The germline CDR1 and CDR2 sequences are SGHTA and FQGNSA. The CDR3 loop is CASSLWTGQETQYF. The CDR3 coding sequence is TGTGCCAGCAGCTTGTGGACGGGACAAGAGACCCAGTACTTC. The variable domain in full, with the rest retrieved from reference TRBV7-2 and TRBJ2-5, is GAGVSQSPSNKVTEKGKDVELRCDPISGHTALYWYRQSLGQGLEFLIYFQGNSAPDKSGLPSDRFSAERTGGSVSTLTIQRTQQEDSAVYLCASSLWTGQETQYFGPGTRLLVL.

This clone was observed once. The chain has TRBV2 and TRBJ2-4, with 7 bases identical to TRBD1. The CDR3 totals 14 residues. The V and J ends lost 6 bases and 9 bases, in that order; junction bases with no gene match: 11. Germline assignment: CDR1 SNHLY and CDR2 FYNNEI. The CDR3 DNA sequence: TGTGCCAGCAGAGCCGGGACAGCAAACGGCATTCAGTACTTC. It yields the protein CASRAGTANGIQYF.

This chain links TRBV5-1 with TRBJ1-3; TRBD1 agrees at 9 bases. CDR3 length equals 14 residues. The germline V gene encodes CDR1 SGHRS and CDR2 YFSETQ. The V and J ends lost 6 bases and 1 base, in that order; junction bases with no gene match: 2. CDR3 sequence (DNA): TGCGCCAGCACCGGGACAGGGTCTGGAAACACCATATATTTT. Translation: CASTGTGSGNTIYF.

This chain uses TRBV6-1 with TRBJ2-7, with D possibly being TRBD1 or TRBD2 (5 bases each). CDR1 is MNHNS and CDR2 is SASEGT in the germline V gene. The CDR3 runs 15 residues. V was cut by 5 bases and J by 2 bases, with 16 bases left in between. Written as DNA, the CDR3 is TGTGCCAGCAGTCCTGGGGGTCTTCTAACCTACGAGCAGTACTTC. Encoded protein: CASSPGGLLTYEQYF.

V usage is TRBV9 and J usage is TRBJ2-5; D is possibly TRBD1 or TRBD2 (5 bases each). V was cut by 1 base and J by 5 bases, with 15 bases left in between. Germline CDR1 SGDLS, CDR2 YYNGEE. The CDR3 runs 15 residues. The CDR3 nucleotides are TGTGCCAGCAGCGTATCCCCGAGGGGCGGGGAGACCCAGTACTTC. Its translation is CASSVSPRGGETQYF.

This chain uses TRBV7-2 with TRBJ2-2, with D perhaps TRBD2 (5 bases). V lost 5 bases to trimming and J lost 6 bases, with 10 bases between them. This CDR3 comprises 13 residues. Per germline, CDR1 SGHTA and CDR2 FQGNSA. The CDR3 is CASSRRMAGELFF. DNA of the CDR3: TGTGCCAGCAGCCGGAGGATGGCCGGGGAGCTGTTTTTT.

This chain joins TRBV29-1 and TRBJ1-2; a weak D match, TRBD1 (5 bases). Trimming left V 6 bases short and J 2 bases short, with 16 bases between. This CDR3 comprises 14 residues. CDR1 and CDR2 (germline): SQVTM, ANQGSEA. CDR3 residues: CSVAASGYNYGYTF. The CDR3 region has the DNA TGCAGCGTGGCCGCCTCAGGGTACAACTATGGCTACACCTTC.

This chain connects TRBV5-1 to TRBJ2-3; either TRBD1 or TRBD2 may fit D (5 bases each). This CDR3 region has 15 residues. The germline V and J ends were trimmed by 6 bases and 1 base, with 15 bases remaining between them. Germline lookup yields CDR1 SGHRS and CDR2 YFSETQ. The CDR3: CASKRDEGRTDTQYF. The CDR3 nucleotides read TGCGCCAGCAAAAGGGACGAGGGGCGCACAGATACGCAGTATTTT.

The chain links TRBV6-5 to TRBJ2-7; TRBD2 aligns across 8 bases. The length of the CDR3 is 11 residues. Germline CDR1 and CDR2: MNHEY and SVGAGI. Trimming at V came to 2 bases and at J to 9 bases, leaving 0 bases not matched to a gene. The CDR3 DNA reads TGTGCCAGCAGTTACACTAGCGGGCAGTACTTC. It codes for CASSYTSGQYF.

For the CDR3, the DNA is TGTGCCAGCACCCATGGGGGAGGTAACCAAGAGACCCAGTACTTC. Encoded protein: CASTHGGGNQETQYF. This chain joins TRBV28 and TRBJ2-5; weak D call: TRBD2 (6 bases). CDR1 is MDHEN, CDR2 SYDVKM, per germline. The CDR3 has 15 amino acids. The V end lost 7 bases, the J end lost 0 bases, and 15 bases lay between the germline ends.

The genes are TRBV7-9 and TRBJ2-2; perhaps TRBD2 as D (6 bases). Germline lookup yields CDR1 SEHNR and CDR2 FQNEAQ (reference sequence). Between the trimmed V and J ends, which lost 1 base and 6 bases, there was a span of 15 bases. This CDR3 is 16 amino acids long. Here the CDR3 DNA reads TGTGCCAGCAGCTTAGGCGGGAATATGCGGGCCGGGGAGCTGTTTTTT. It specifies CASSLGGNMRAGELFF.

The chain has TRBV2 and TRBJ2-7, with D maybe TRBD1 (6 bases). The CDR3 loop spans 14 amino acids. The ends were cut back, 7 bases at V and 1 base at J, with 14 bases in the middle. Germline lookup yields CDR1 SNHLY and CDR2 FYNNEI. CDR3 bases: TGTGCCAGCAACCGGGACACCCATTCCTACGAGCAGTACTTC. As protein: CASNRDTHSYEQYF.

V is TRBV5-1 and J is TRBJ1-1; D uncertain. CDR1 and CDR2 from the germline V gene are SGHRS and YFSETQ. Trimming removed 7 bases from V and 4 bases from J, with 17 bases in between. The CDR3 sequence is 14 residues long. CDR3 region: CASDQGGPGTEAFF. CDR3 in DNA: TGCGCCAGCGACCAAGGAGGGCCGGGCACTGAAGCTTTCTTT.

Comment on this clone: Additional DNA sequences in this sample encode the identical CDR3. V is TRBV19 and J is TRBJ2-7; D assignment may be TRBD1 or TRBD2 (5 bases each). Trimming cost V 5 bases and J 2 bases, with 13 bases left between them. This CDR3 has 14 amino acids. Germline V gene lookup returns CDR1 LNHDA and CDR2 SQIVND (reference sequence). The CDR3 protein is CASSPRDRTYEQYF. CDR3 bases: TGTGCCAGTAGTCCGAGGGACCGTACCTACGAGCAGTACTTC.

This clone occurred a few times. CDR3: CASSQDALGQGNYEQYF. For the CDR3, the DNA is TGCGCCAGCAGCCAAGATGCTCTGGGGCAGGGGAACTACGAGCAGTACTTC. The V call is TRBV4-1, the J call TRBJ2-7, with TRBD1 as a possible D gene (6 bases). There are 17 residues in the CDR3. Germline values: CDR1 MGHRA, CDR2 YSYEKL. V was clipped by 0 bases and J by 3 bases, with 18 bases between them.

The chain combines TRBV6-5 with TRBJ2-5; 7 bases are shared with TRBD2. CDR1 is MNHEY and CDR2 is SVGAGI in the germline V gene. The CDR3 length is 12 residues. V shed 4 bases and J 10 bases; nucleotides not matched to a gene: 6. The CDR3 coding sequence is TGTGCCAGCAGTTTAAAACGGGGGGACCAGTACTTC. Residues: CASSLKRGDQYF.

The chain links TRBV10-3 to TRBJ2-2, with 7 bases aligning to TRBD2. The CDR3 has 14 residues. V lost 10 bases and J lost 1; bases outside the gene matches: 6. Germline loops: CDR1 ENHRY, CDR2 SYGVKD. The CDR3 coding sequence is TGTGCCACTCGGGGGGACGTGAACACCGGGGAGCTGTTTTTT. Residues: CATRGDVNTGELFF.

This chain joins TRBV5-6 and TRBJ1-4; D is perhaps TRBD1 (6 bases). Trimming took 0 bases from V and 7 from J, leaving 10 bases between them. CDR3 length equals 14 residues. Germline assignment: CDR1 SGHDT and CDR2 YYEEEE. CDR3 coding DNA: TGTGCCAGCAGCTTGGCACAGGGTACTGAAAAACTGTTTTTT. Translating it yields CASSLAQGTEKLFF.

This clone was picked up one time. This sequence joins TRBV4-1 and TRBJ1-1; D is possibly TRBD1 (5 bases). The V and J ends lost 0 bases and 5 bases respectively, with 7 bases between them. Germline CDR1 MGHRA, CDR2 YSYEKL. The CDR3 sequence is 13 residues long. The CDR3, as DNA: TGCGCCAGCAGCCAAGAGGGGGGGACTGAAGCTTTCTTT. It codes for CASSQEGGTEAFF.

This sequence joins TRBV6-6 and TRBJ2-1; D possibly corresponds to TRBD1 (5 bases). V lost 10 bases and J lost 0, with 10 bases in between. Per the germline V gene, CDR1 is MNHNY and CDR2 is SVGAGI (reference sequence). The length of the CDR3 is 13 residues. CDR3 DNA: TGTGCCACTAGGGGTTACTCCTACAATGAGCAGTTCTTC. Its translation is CATRGYSYNEQFF.

The chain recombines TRBV6-4 with TRBJ1-6, with 7 bases that match TRBD1. In germline, CDR1 is MRHNA, CDR2 SNTAGT. The CDR3 is made up of 13 amino acids. The V and J ends lost 6 bases and 7 bases, in that order; junction bases with no gene match: 3. In nucleotides, the CDR3 is TGTGCCAGCAGCGCGACAGGGAATTCACCCCTCCACTTT. This codes for CASSATGNSPLHF.

The chain carries TRBV7-7 and TRBJ2-5; 8 bases align to TRBD1. CDR1 is SSHAT, CDR2 FNYEAQ, per germline (reference sequence). This CDR3 region has 14 residues. J lost 3 bases, V lost 5 bases, and 5 bases had no gene match. The CDR3 bases are TGTGCCAGCAGCGAAGGACAGGGTGAAGAGACCCAGTACTTC. It is translated as CASSEGQGEETQYF.

The count of this clone is one. The CDR3, as DNA: TGCGCCAGCAGCCCCCGGGACAGGAACTACAATGAGCAGTTCTTC. Residues: CASSPRDRNYNEQFF. The chain joins TRBV4-1 to TRBJ2-1; 8 nucleotides line up with TRBD1. CDR1 and CDR2 (germline): MGHRA, YSYEKL. The CDR3 runs 15 residues. V lost 4 bases and J lost 3; bases outside the gene matches: 5.

The genes are TRBV5-1 and TRBJ1-1; TRBD1 might be the D (6 bases). CDR3 size: 17 residues. Germline CDR1 reads SGHRS; CDR2 reads YFSETQ. Trimming took 0 bases from V and 0 from J, leaving 15 bases between them. In DNA form, the CDR3 reads TGCGCCAGCAGCTTGGGAGGGGGTCCCGGCATGAACACTGAAGCTTTCTTT. Its protein product is CASSLGGGPGMNTEAFF.

The rearrangement joins TRBV21-1 to TRBJ1-4; the table's D call TRBD1 went unverified against the DNA. TRBV21-1 is tagged as a pseudogene. The CDR3 sequence is 18 residues long. CDR3 protein: CASSKVAGGRGTNEKLFF. The CDR3 DNA is TGTGCCAGCAGCAAAGTGGCAGGGGGACGAGGAACTAATGAAAAACTGTTTTTT.

A single count supports this clone. V gene TRBV6-1 combines with J gene TRBJ2-2; tentatively, D is TRBD1 (5 bases). The CDR3 covers 14 residues. The V gene's germline CDR1 is MNHNS and CDR2 SASEGT. The ends were cut back, 3 bases at V and 0 bases at J, with 5 bases in the middle. Here the CDR3 reads CASSDRANTGELFF. The CDR3 nucleotides read TGTGCCAGCAGTGACAGGGCGAACACCGGGGAGCTGTTTTTT.

V usage is TRBV5-6 and J usage is TRBJ1-4; weak D call: TRBD1 (5 bases). This CDR3 is built from 13 residues. Trimming removed 4 bases from V and 14 bases from J, with 18 bases in between. CDR1 and CDR2 from the germline V gene are SGHDT and YYEEEE. The DNA of the CDR3 is TGTGCCAGCAGCCCGGGGAGTGGGGCTACTCTGTTTTTT. Protein: CASSPGSGATLFF.

This clone was seen once. This chain links TRBV6-5 with TRBJ2-3; D possibly corresponds to TRBD1 (6 bases). Germline V lookup: CDR1 MNHEY, CDR2 SVGAGI. CDR3 length equals 14 residues. V was pared by 2 bases and J by 2 bases, with 8 bases between. DNA of the CDR3: TGTGCCAGCAGTTACCAGGGGCTCACAGATACGCAGTATTTT. The encoded protein is CASSYQGLTDTQYF.